The rows below give T cell receptor beta chains drawn from one sample of a study of PD-1 blockade in mismatch repair-deficient tumors. Libraries were prepared by immunoSEQ multiplex PCR; TCRdb keeps only in-frame clonotypes and omits some of them. Of about 120,000 clones in the sample, about 88% were seen once. The source material was peripheral blood, sampled 44 weeks after starting pembrolizumab. All receptors come from an adult with mismatch repair-deficient cancer. CDR3s include the opening cysteine and the closing phenylalanine or tryptophan. A D gene is named only where the DNA matches it firmly. Expanded clones are given a class, and other clones once, few, many or no size at all.

D,V,size,J,length,CDR3,DNA
TRBD2,TRBV13,NA,TRBJ2-5,14,CASSSLAGQETQYF,TGTGCCAGCAGCTCCCTAGCGGGACAAGAGACCCAGTACTTC
NA,TRBV30,NA,TRBJ2-7,13,CAWSVGDPYEQYF,TGTGCCTGGAGTGTAGGGGATCCCTACGAGCAGTACTTC
NA,TRBV6-5,NA,TRBJ2-7,13,CASSRARDTEQYF,TGTGCCAGCAGCCGCGCCCGGGACACCGAGCAGTACTTC
NA,TRBV30,NA,TRBJ1-5,15,CAWSSKQGWNQPQHF,TGTGCCTGGAGTTCTAAACAGGGTTGGAATCAGCCCCAGCATTTT
TRBD2,TRBV4-3,NA,TRBJ2-7,18,CASSQVSLRTSGPYEQYF,TGCGCCAGCAGCCAAGTTAGCCTCAGGACTAGCGGGCCCTACGAGCAGTACTTC
NA,TRBV6-1,NA,TRBJ1-5,12,CASRTGRQPQHF,TGTGCCAGCAGAACAGGGCGGCAGCCCCAGCATTTT
TRBD1,TRBV9,NA,TRBJ2-1,15,CASSTTGESYNEQFF,TGTGCCAGCAGCACAACAGGGGAGTCCTACAATGAGCAGTTCTTC
NA,TRBV7-9,NA,TRBJ1-3,15,CASSSPGGIGNTIYF,TGTGCCAGCAGCTCACCGGGGGGCATTGGAAACACCATATATTTT
TRBD1,TRBV29-1,NA,TRBJ1-2,13,CSVGTGAIYGYTF,TGCAGCGTCGGGACAGGGGCAATCTATGGCTACACCTTC
TRBD1,TRBV11-3,NA,TRBJ2-1,13,CASSPRGTNEQFF,TGTGCCAGCAGCCCCAGGGGGACCAATGAGCAGTTCTTC
NA,TRBV5-8,NA,TRBJ2-4,15,CASSLGRGNWNIQYF,TGTGCCAGCAGCTTAGGTCGAGGGAATTGGAACATTCAGTACTTC
TRBD1,TRBV15,NA,TRBJ2-1,17,CATSSAIRDRGWDEQFF,TGTGCCACCAGCAGTGCCATCCGGGACAGGGGATGGGATGAGCAGTTCTTC
NA,TRBV6-5,once,TRBJ2-3,14,CASKEGRSTDTQYF,TGTGCCAGCAAAGAGGGCAGGAGTACAGATACGCAGTATTTT
TRBD2,TRBV18,NA,TRBJ2-3,16,CASSPMTRGFTDTQYF,TGTGCCAGCTCACCAATGACGCGGGGGTTCACAGATACGCAGTATTTT
NA,TRBV2,few,TRBJ2-5,14,CASSDPRGVETQYF,TGTGCCAGCAGTGATCCCAGGGGTGTAGAGACCCAGTACTTC
NA,TRBV7-6,NA,TRBJ2-5,14,CASSSLLGPGTQYF,TGTGCCAGCAGCTCCCTATTGGGACCAGGGACCCAGTACTTC
TRBD2,TRBV5-8,NA,TRBJ2-1,14,CASSEGLAGGRQFF,TGTGCCAGCAGCGAGGGGCTAGCGGGAGGGCGGCAATTCTTC
TRBD2,TRBV5-6,once,TRBJ2-5,16,CASSLGLAGALETQYF,TGTGCCAGCAGCTTGGGACTAGCGGGAGCTCTAGAGACCCAGTACTTC
NA,TRBV6-6,NA,TRBJ2-2,15,CASSYVRSNTGELFF,TGTGCCAGCAGTTACGTCAGGTCGAACACCGGGGAGCTGTTTTTT
TRBD1,TRBV28,NA,TRBJ1-5,13,CAGTTGYDQPQHF,TGTGCCGGAACGACAGGGTATGATCAGCCCCAGCATTTT
NA,TRBV5-1,NA,TRBJ2-6,15,CASSLGATGANVLTF,TGCGCCAGCAGCTTGGGCGCAACAGGGGCCAACGTCCTGACTTTC
TRBD2,TRBV7-9,NA,TRBJ2-5,17,CASSLILAGGLWETQYF,TGTGCCAGCAGCTTAATACTAGCGGGAGGTCTATGGGAGACCCAGTACTTC
NA,TRBV2,NA,TRBJ1-1,15,CASSEYGRGNPEAFF,TGTGCCAGCAGTGAATACGGGAGGGGAAACCCTGAAGCTTTCTTT
NA,TRBV4-1,once,TRBJ2-1,14,CASSQRGVYNEQFF,TGCGCCAGCAGCCAACGTGGGGTTTACAATGAGCAGTTCTTC
NA,TRBV7-8,once,TRBJ2-1,13,CASSSPPGNEQFF,TGTGCCAGCAGCTCCCCTCCTGGCAATGAGCAGTTCTTC
TRBD2,TRBV5-1,NA,TRBJ2-1,17,CASSSRFLAGRYNEQFF,TGCGCCAGCAGCTCCCGCTTTCTAGCGGGAAGGTACAATGAGCAGTTCTTC
NA,TRBV2,NA,TRBJ2-3,11,CASSVTDTQYF,TGTGCCAGCAGCGTCACAGATACGCAGTATTTT
TRBD2,TRBV4-2,NA,TRBJ2-1,17,CASRDHWTSGRGNEQFF,TGTGCCAGCAGGGATCACTGGACTAGCGGGAGGGGGAATGAGCAGTTCTTC
TRBD1,TRBV30,once,TRBJ2-7,13,CALNRGLPYEQYF,TGTGCCTTGAACAGGGGCCTACCCTACGAGCAGTACTTC
NA,TRBV5-3,NA,TRBJ1-5,11,CARSFYQPQHF,TGTGCCAGAAGCTTTTATCAGCCCCAGCATTTT
NA,TRBV6-6,NA,TRBJ2-1,12,CASGERVDEQFF,TGTGCCAGCGGCGAGCGGGTTGATGAGCAGTTCTTC
TRBD1,TRBV2,NA,TRBJ2-7,14,CASSADRGVYEQYF,TGTGCCAGCAGTGCCGACAGGGGAGTCTACGAGCAGTACTTC
TRBD2,TRBV9,NA,TRBJ2-1,16,CASSVVAGDLSNEQFF,TGTGCCAGCAGCGTAGTAGCGGGAGATCTGTCCAATGAGCAGTTCTTC
NA,TRBV6-1,NA,TRBJ1-1,17,CASSELAGMVYNTEAFF,TGTGCCAGCAGTGAGCTTGCAGGGATGGTATACAACACTGAAGCTTTCTTT
NA,TRBV5-4,NA,TRBJ2-5,14,CASSHSTGQETQYF,TGTGCCAGCAGCCACTCGACAGGCCAAGAGACCCAGTACTTC
NA,TRBV9,NA,TRBJ2-2,15,CASSVDWGLSRELFF,TGTGCCAGCAGCGTCGATTGGGGGTTAAGTCGGGAGCTGTTTTTT
NA,TRBV4-1,NA,TRBJ2-7,13,CASSQDNAYEQYF,TGCGCCAGCAGCCAAGACAATGCCTACGAGCAGTACTTC
TRBD1,TRBV28,NA,TRBJ2-4,16,CASRTGTALAKNIQYF,TGTGCCAGCAGGACCGGGACAGCACTAGCCAAAAACATTCAGTACTTC
TRBD1,TRBV6-5,NA,TRBJ2-2,14,CASSHRQGTGELFF,TGTGCCAGCAGTCATCGACAGGGAACCGGGGAGCTGTTTTTT
NA,TRBV11-2,NA,TRBJ1-4,16,CASSLEVAATNEKLFF,TGTGCCAGCAGCTTAGAGGTAGCTGCAACTAATGAAAAACTGTTTTTT
TRBD2,TRBV5-1,NA,TRBJ2-3,19,CASSRAAGTSGSSTDTQYF,TGCGCCAGCAGTAGGGCAGCCGGGACTAGCGGGAGTAGCACAGATACGCAGTATTTT
NA,TRBV11-2,NA,TRBJ2-7,15,CASSLVEGGRYEQYF,TGTGCCAGCAGCTTAGTTGAGGGTGGTCGGTACGAGCAGTACTTC
TRBD2,TRBV15,NA,TRBJ2-1,15,CATSTRLAVHNEQFF,TGTGCCACCAGCACCCGACTAGCGGTACACAATGAGCAGTTCTTC
NA,TRBV13,NA,TRBJ2-5,14,CASRPGTTQETQYF,TGTGCCAGCAGACCGGGGACAACACAAGAGACCCAGTACTTC
TRBD2,TRBV10-3,NA,TRBJ2-1,17,CAISGPSLAGAYNEQFF,TGTGCCATCAGTGGCCCTTCGCTAGCGGGTGCCTACAATGAGCAGTTCTTC
NA,TRBV19,NA,TRBJ1-5,13,CASSMGGDQPQHF,TGTGCCAGTAGTATGGGAGGCGATCAGCCCCAGCATTTT
NA,TRBV7-9,NA,TRBJ1-1,12,CASSFWRSEAFF,TGTGCCAGCAGCTTTTGGCGTTCTGAAGCTTTCTTT
NA,TRBV29-1,NA,TRBJ2-6,14,CSVEGNEGANVLTF,TGCAGCGTTGAAGGGAACGAGGGGGCCAACGTCCTGACTTTC